This TCR beta chain was profiled in a study of shared clonotypes between healthy human individuals. Findings of the study overall: Generally, estimated richness proved larger in naive subsets than it did in memory subsets. Sequencing depth was predicted to influence how clonotypes are shared among donors.

Recent acute infections and vaccinations were absent in the healthy HIV-negative adult donors. Only in-frame clones appear in the TCRdb table, and some are missing; sequencing was by immunoSEQ multiplex PCR. The table includes about 600,000 clones, less than 98% detected once. For this clone: Its antigen remains unidentified.

The source is a woman in her 30s in good health. The sequenced sample was naive CD4+ T cells sorted from blood. Documented subset: CD45RA+ positively selected.

CDR3 residues: CASSLTLAGVSYYEQFF. Written as DNA, the CDR3 is TGTGCCAGCAGCCTAACCCTAGCGGGAGTGAGTTATTATGAGCAGTTCTTC. The chain combines TRBV5-8 with TRBJ2-1, with 10 bases that match TRBD2. The J segment lost 8 bases and the V segment lost 4 bases, leaving 15 bases of the junction unmatched. The CDR3 is 17 residues long. The V gene's germline CDR1 is SGHTS and CDR2 YDEGEE.